These 9 T cell receptor beta chains originate from one sample sequenced in a study of human T cells and chemical hapten exposure. TCRdb called the RACE reads again in MiXCR, with one record for every CDR3 protein. The data show around 99,000 distinct CDR3 sequences, 9.2% seen once. Noted time point: patch test 2, 6 weeks after DPC sensitization. As to treatment: therapeutic diphenylcyclopropenone sensitization with weekly scalp DPC. The sequences come from whole blood, collected in connection with sensitization to the hapten diphenylcyclopropenone (DPC). All receptors derive from a woman in her thirties or forties with alopecia areata. Some clones in this sample may be carry-over from other donors' samples.

The chain uses TRBV20-1 and TRBJ2-3; no clear D. The CDR3 contains 14 residues. The germline V gene encodes CDR1 DFQATT and CDR2 SNEGSKA (reference sequence). Trimming shortened V by 5 bases and J by 0 bases, and 12 bases separated the two germline ends. The CDR3 sequence is CSARAHGSTDTQYF. Written as DNA, the CDR3 is TGCAGTGCTCGAGCCCATGGCAGCACAGATACGCAGTATTTT.

This clonotype was seen ten or more times. The chain recombines TRBV25-1 with TRBJ2-6, with 11 positions matching TRBD1. This CDR3 comprises 19 residues. The trim removed 1 base at V and 0 bases at J, leaving 5 bases unmatched. Germline values: CDR1 MGHDK, CDR2 SYGVNS. CDR3 sequence (DNA): TGTGCCAGCAGTGAATCGAGGGACAGGGGGTTCTCTGGGGCCAACGTCCTGACTTTC. Protein sequence: CASSESRDRGFSGANVLTF.

This clonotype occurred many times. This chain connects TRBV18 to TRBJ2-7, with 10 bases matching TRBD1. After removal of 3 bases from V and 0 bases from J, the junction contained 5 bases not matched to a gene. Germline V gene sequence: CDR1 KGHSH, CDR2 LQKENI. The CDR3 loop spans 16 amino acids. The CDR3 here is CASSPTWTGGSYEQYF. For the CDR3, the DNA is TGTGCCAGCTCACCGACCTGGACAGGGGGCTCCTACGAGCAGTACTTC. The variable domain in full, with the rest retrieved from reference TRBV18 and TRBJ2-7, is NAGVMQNPRHLVRRRGQEARLRCSPMKGHSHVYWYRQLPEEGLKFMVYLQKENIIDESGMPKERFSAEFPKEGPSILRIQQVVRGDSAAYFCASSPTWTGGSYEQYFGPGTRLTVT.

This sequence joins TRBV6-5 and TRBJ2-2; D is unclear. The CDR3 is made up of 14 amino acids. Trimming left V 5 bases short and J 5 bases short, with 12 bases between. Germline V gives CDR1 MNHEY, CDR2 SVGAGI. The CDR3 loop reads CASSPFVTTGELFF. In DNA form, the CDR3 reads TGTGCCAGCAGTCCTTTCGTCACGACCGGGGAGCTGTTTTTT.

On this clonotype: The junction differs from germline at one of its ends, possibly a read error. The chain uses TRBV12-3 or TRBV12-4 and TRBJ2-7, with D tentatively TRBD2 (7 bases). There are 14 residues in the CDR3. CDR3 amino acids: CASNLRGGSYEQYF. The CDR3 bases are TGTGCCAGCAATTTAAGGGGGGGTTCCTACGAGCAGTACTTC.

CDR3 coding DNA: TGTGCCAGCAGTGAAGAAAAAGGGCCAGAGACACCCCTCCACTTT. Protein sequence: CASSEEKGPETPLHF. The gene calls are TRBV25-1 and TRBJ1-6; D gene ambiguous. Trimming stripped 2 bases from V and 11 bases from J, with 16 bases between. CDR1 is MGHDK, CDR2 SYGVNS, per germline. The CDR3 sequence is 15 residues long.

The rearrangement uses TRBV6-1 and TRBJ1-1, with D perhaps matching TRBD1 (5 bases). V was clipped by 3 bases and J by 5 bases, with 13 bases between them. Germline V gene sequence: CDR1 MNHNS, CDR2 SASEGT. CDR3 length: 14 residues. The CDR3 sequence: CASSDYQGSTEAFF. The CDR3 DNA sequence: TGTGCCAGCAGTGATTATCAGGGTTCAACTGAAGCTTTCTTT.

This clonotype was counted a few times. The chain recombines TRBV6-2 or TRBV6-3 with TRBJ1-1; no definite D call. The CDR3 covers 14 residues. The germline V gene has CDR1 MNHEY and CDR2 SVGEGT. Trimming shortened V by 5 bases and J by 4 bases, and 14 bases separated the two germline ends. CDR3 DNA: TGTGCCAGCAGTAGCCCCTATAGGATCACTGAAGCTTTCTTT. It is translated as CASSSPYRITEAFF.

V usage is TRBV5-4 and J usage is TRBJ2-1; the match to TRBD2 covers 9 bases. Germline V CDR1 and CDR2: SGHNT, YYREEE (reference sequence). The CDR3 consists of 17 residues. J was trimmed by 0 bases and V by 4 bases; bases with no gene match: 8. CDR3 coding DNA: TGTGCCAGCAGCGCCTCAGCGGGGGGCGTCTCCTACAATGAGCAGTTCTTC. Translated: CASSASAGGVSYNEQFF.